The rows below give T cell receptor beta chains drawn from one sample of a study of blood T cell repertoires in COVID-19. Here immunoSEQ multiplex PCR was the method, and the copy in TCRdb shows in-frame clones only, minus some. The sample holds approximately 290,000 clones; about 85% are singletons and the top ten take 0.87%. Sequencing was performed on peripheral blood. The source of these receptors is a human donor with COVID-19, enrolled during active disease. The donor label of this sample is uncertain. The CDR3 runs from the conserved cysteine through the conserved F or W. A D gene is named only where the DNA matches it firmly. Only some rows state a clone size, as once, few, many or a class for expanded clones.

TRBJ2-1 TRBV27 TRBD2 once TGTGCCAGCAGTACGCCCAGGCTGGCGGGAGGACGCAATGAGCAGTTCTTC CASSTPRLAGGRNEQFF
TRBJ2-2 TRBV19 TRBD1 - TGTGCCACCTTGGACAGGGGGGGCAAGTACGGGGAGCTGTTTTTT CATLDRGGKYGELFF
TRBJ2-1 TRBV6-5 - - TGTGCCAGCAGTCGAGTCGGGGAGCAGTTCTTC CASSRVGEQFF
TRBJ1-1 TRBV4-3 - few TGCGCCAGCAGCCAAACGGTGAACACTGAAGCTTTCTTT CASSQTVNTEAFF
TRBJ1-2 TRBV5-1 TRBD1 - TGCGCCAGCAGCTCTGCCTCGGACAGGAGAAGCTACACCTTC CASSSASDRRSYTF
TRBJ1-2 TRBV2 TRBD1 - TGTGCCAGCAGTTCGGACAGGGACTATGGCTACACCTTC CASSSDRDYGYTF
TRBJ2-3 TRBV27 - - TGTGCCAGCAGTTTGGTTAGGGGGAGTGGGGGTGCTACGCAGTATTTT CASSLVRGSGGATQYF
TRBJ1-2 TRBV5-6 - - TGTGCCAGCAGCTTTAATCAGGGGAACTATGGCTACACCTTC CASSFNQGNYGYTF
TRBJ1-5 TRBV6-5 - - TGTGCCAGCAGGCGGGGAAGAGGTCAGCCCCAGCATTTT CASRRGRGQPQHF
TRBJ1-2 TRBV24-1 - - TGTGCCACCAGTATCGCTAACTATGGCTACACCTTC CATSIANYGYTF
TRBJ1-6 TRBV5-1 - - TGCGCCAGCAGCTTGACCGCAGAATGGAATTCACCCCTCCACTTT CASSLTAEWNSPLHF
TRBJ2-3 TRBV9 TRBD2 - TGTGCCAGCAGCGTAACTCCGGGAGGGATAGATACGCAGTATTTT CASSVTPGGIDTQYF
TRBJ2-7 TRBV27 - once TGTGCCAGCAGCCCGGGGTATTTGGGTGAGAGCTCCTACGAGCAGTACTTC CASSPGYLGESSYEQYF
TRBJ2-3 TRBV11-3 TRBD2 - TGTGCCAGCAGCTCGGGGGGAGGGAGTGAAGATACGCAGTATTTT CASSSGGGSEDTQYF
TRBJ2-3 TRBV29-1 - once TGCAGCGTTAACCCACGACTAGTCACAGATACGCAGTATTTT CSVNPRLVTDTQYF
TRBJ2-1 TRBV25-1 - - TGTGCCAGTAGAACTAGCTCTTACAATGAGCAGTTCTTC CASRTSSYNEQFF
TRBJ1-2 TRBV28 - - TGTGCCAGCAGTTTGGAGGCTGGCTACACCTTC CASSLEAGYTF
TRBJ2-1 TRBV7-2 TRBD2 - TGTGCCAGCAGTTATCAGCGGGGACCATCTAATGAGCAGTTCTTC CASSYQRGPSNEQFF
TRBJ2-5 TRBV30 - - TGTGCCTGGAGTGTACAGGTCCAAGAGACCCAGTACTTC CAWSVQVQETQYF
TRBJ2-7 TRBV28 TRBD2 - TGTGCCAGCAGTTCTCCCGGACTAGCGGGAGTCGGCGAGCAGTACTTC CASSSPGLAGVGEQYF
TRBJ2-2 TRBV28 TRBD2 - TGTGCCAGTGTGCTAGCGGGCACCGGGGAGCTGTTTTTT CASVLAGTGELFF
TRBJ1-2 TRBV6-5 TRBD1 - TGTGCCAGCAGTTCCCGACAGGGAAATCCGGTGCGTGGCTACACCTTC CASSSRQGNPVRGYTF
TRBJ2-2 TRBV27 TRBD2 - TGTGCCAGCAGTTTCGGCGGCAGGGTGGCGGGAGCGACCGGGGAGCTGTTTTTT CASSFGGRVAGATGELFF
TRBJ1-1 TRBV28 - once TGTGCCAGCAGTTTGCAGGGCACTGAAGCTTTCTTT CASSLQGTEAFF
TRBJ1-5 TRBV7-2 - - TGTGCCAGCAGCGTAACAGGGATTCAGCCCCAGCATTTT CASSVTGIQPQHF
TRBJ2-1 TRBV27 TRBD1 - TGTGCCAGCAGTTTATCAGGGGGCAATAGCAATGAGCAGTTCTTC CASSLSGGNSNEQFF
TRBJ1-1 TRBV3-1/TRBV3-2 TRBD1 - TGTGCCAGCACCACAGTGGGGACAGGGGGCACTGAAGCTTTCTTT CASTTVGTGGTEAFF
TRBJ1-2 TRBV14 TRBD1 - TGTGCCAGCAGCCAAGATCGGCAGGGGGTGAGAGGCTACACCTTC CASSQDRQGVRGYTF
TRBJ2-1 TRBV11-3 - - TGTGCCAGCAGCTTTGCAGGGGATGAGCAGTTCTTC CASSFAGDEQFF
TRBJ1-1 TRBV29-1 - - TGCGGAGGGAGGGAGGGAGGAAAAACTGAAGCTTTCTTT CGGREGGKTEAFF
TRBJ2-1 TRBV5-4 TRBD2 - TGTGCCAGCAGCCCCTCCGGCGGGAGGAATGAGCAGTTCTTC CASSPSGGRNEQFF
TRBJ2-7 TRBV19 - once TGTGCCAGTAGTATAGGTCAGGGCCTCTCCTACGAGCAGTACTTC CASSIGQGLSYEQYF
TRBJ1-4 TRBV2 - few TGTGCCAGCAGTGGGACACTTACTAATGAAAAACTGTTTTTT CASSGTLTNEKLFF
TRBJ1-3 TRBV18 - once TGTGCCAGCTCACCCAGGGGAATCTCTGGAAACACCATATATTTT CASSPRGISGNTIYF
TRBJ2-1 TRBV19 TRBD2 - TGTGCCAGTAGCCGGACTAGCGCGATCTACAATGAGCAGTTCTTC CASSRTSAIYNEQFF
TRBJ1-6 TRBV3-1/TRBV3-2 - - TGTGCCAGCAGCCATACCGGGAGGGTTTCACCCCTCCACTTT CASSHTGRVSPLHF
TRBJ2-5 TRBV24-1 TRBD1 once TGTGCCACCAGTGATTTGTCAGGGGGATTGGAGACCCAGTACTTC CATSDLSGGLETQYF
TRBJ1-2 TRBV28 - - TGTGCCAGCAGTCCAGGCCTACAGATCTATGGCTACACCTTC CASSPGLQIYGYTF
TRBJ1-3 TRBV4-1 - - TGCGCCAGCAGCCCGGGAGCGTCTCTGGAAAACACCATATATTTT CASSPGASLENTIYF
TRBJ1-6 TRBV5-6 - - TGTGCCAGCAGTATGGTAGGGGAGGATAATTCACCCCTCCACTTT CASSMVGEDNSPLHF
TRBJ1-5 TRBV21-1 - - TGTGCCAGCAGCAACCCGACAGGGGACAATCAGCCCCAGCATTTT CASSNPTGDNQPQHF
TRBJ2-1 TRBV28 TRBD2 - TGTGCCAGCAGTTTTTACGGGAGGACTCGTAATGAGCAGTTCTTC CASSFYGRTRNEQFF
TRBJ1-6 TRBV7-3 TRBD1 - TGTGCCAGCAGCCCCGGACAGGGGACAAATTCACCCCTCCACTTT CASSPGQGTNSPLHF
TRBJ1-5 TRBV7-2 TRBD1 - TGTGCCAGCAGCTCACAGGGGCGCAATCAGCCCCAGCATTTT CASSSQGRNQPQHF
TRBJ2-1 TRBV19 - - TGTGCCAGTAGTTACGGGAGTTCCGACAATGAGCAGTTCTTC CASSYGSSDNEQFF
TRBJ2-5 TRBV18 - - TGTGCCAGCTCACCACCCACGGGGCAAGAGACCCAGTACTTC CASSPPTGQETQYF